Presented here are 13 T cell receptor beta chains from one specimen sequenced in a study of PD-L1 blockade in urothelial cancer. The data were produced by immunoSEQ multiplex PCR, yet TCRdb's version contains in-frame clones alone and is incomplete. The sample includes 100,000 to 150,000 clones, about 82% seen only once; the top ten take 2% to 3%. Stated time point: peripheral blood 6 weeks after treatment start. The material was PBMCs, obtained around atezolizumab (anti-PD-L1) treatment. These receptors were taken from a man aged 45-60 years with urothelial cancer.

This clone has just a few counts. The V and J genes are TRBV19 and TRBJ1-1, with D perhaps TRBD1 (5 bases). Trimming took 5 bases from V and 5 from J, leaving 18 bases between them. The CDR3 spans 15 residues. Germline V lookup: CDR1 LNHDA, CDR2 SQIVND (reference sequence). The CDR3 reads CASSGGNTGGTEAFF. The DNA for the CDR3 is TGTGCCAGTAGTGGGGGAAATACAGGAGGGACTGAAGCTTTCTTT.

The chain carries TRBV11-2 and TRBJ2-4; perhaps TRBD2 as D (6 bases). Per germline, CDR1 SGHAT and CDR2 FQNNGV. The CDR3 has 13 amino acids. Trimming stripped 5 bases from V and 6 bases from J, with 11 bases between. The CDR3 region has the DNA TGTGCCAGCAGCCCGTCGCGGGGAAACATTCAGTACTTC. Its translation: CASSPSRGNIQYF.

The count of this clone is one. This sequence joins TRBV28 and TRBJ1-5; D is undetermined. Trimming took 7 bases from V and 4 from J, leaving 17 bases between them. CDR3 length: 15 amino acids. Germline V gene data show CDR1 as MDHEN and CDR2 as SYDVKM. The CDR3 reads CASTDRGYLNQPQHF. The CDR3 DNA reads TGTGCCAGCACTGATCGCGGATACTTGAATCAGCCCCAGCATTTT.

The CDR3 spells CASSSIRTGGANVLTF. CDR3 nucleotide sequence: TGTGCCAGCAGCTCGATTAGGACGGGAGGGGCCAACGTCCTGACTTTC. The chain recombines TRBV9 with TRBJ2-6; D is possibly TRBD2 (5 bases). The CDR3 has 16 amino acids. V lost 4 bases, J lost 4 bases, and 15 bases lay in between. CDR1 is SGDLS, CDR2 YYNGEE, per germline.

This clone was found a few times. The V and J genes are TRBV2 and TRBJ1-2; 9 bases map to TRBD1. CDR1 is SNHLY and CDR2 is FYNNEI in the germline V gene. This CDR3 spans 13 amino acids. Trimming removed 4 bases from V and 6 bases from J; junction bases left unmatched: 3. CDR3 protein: CASSGDRVDGYTF. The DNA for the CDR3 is TGTGCCAGCAGTGGGGACAGGGTAGATGGCTACACCTTC.

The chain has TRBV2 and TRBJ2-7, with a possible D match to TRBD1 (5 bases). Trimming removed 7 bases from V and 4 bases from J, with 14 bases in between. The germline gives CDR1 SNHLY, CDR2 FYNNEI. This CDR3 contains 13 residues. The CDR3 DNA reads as TGTGCCAGCAACCGGCAGGGCGCATACGAGCAGTACTTC. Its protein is CASNRQGAYEQYF.

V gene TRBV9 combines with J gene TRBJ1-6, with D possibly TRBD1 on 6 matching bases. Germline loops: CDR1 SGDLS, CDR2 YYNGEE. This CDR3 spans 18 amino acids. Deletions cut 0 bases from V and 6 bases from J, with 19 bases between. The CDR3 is CASSVGVGVGAGNSPLHF. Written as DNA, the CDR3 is TGTGCCAGCAGCGTAGGAGTGGGTGTGGGGGCAGGTAATTCACCCCTCCACTTT. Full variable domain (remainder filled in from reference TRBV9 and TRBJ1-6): DSGVTQTPKHLITATGQRVTLRCSPRSGDLSVYWYQQSLDQGLQFLIQYYNGEERAKGNILERFSAQQFPDLHSELNLSSLELGDSALYFCASSVGVGVGAGNSPLHFGNGTRLTVT.

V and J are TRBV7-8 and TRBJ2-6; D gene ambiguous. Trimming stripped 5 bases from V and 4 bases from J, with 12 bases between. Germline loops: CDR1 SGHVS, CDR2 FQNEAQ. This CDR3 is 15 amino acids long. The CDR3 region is CASSLARTGANVLTF. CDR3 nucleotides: TGTGCCAGCAGCCTCGCGAGAACCGGGGCCAACGTCCTGACTTTC.

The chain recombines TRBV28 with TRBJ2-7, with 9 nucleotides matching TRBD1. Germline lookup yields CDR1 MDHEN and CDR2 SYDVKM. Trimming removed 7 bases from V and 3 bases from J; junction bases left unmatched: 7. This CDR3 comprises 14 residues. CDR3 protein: CASILGTGYYEQYF. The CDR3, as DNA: TGTGCCAGCATTCTCGGGACAGGGTACTACGAGCAGTACTTC.

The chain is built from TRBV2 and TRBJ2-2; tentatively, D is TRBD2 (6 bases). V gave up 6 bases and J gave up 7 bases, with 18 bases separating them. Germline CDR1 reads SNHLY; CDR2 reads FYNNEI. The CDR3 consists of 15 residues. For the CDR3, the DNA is TGTGCCAGCAGCCTCTCGGAGGGGAGCGGCGGGGAGCTGTTTTTT. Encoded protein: CASSLSEGSGGELFF. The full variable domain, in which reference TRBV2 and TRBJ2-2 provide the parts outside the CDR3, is EPEVTQTPSHQVTQMGQEVILRCVPISNHLYFYWYRQILGQKVEFLVSFYNNEISEKSEIFDDQFSVERPDGSNFTLKIRSTKLEDSAMYFCASSLSEGSGGELFFGEGSRLTVL.

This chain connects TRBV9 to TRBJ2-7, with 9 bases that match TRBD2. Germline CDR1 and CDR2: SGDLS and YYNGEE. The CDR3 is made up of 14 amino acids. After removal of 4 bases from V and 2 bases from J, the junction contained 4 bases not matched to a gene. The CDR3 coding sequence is TGTGCCAGCAGCAATAGCGGGGGCCCCTACGAGCAGTACTTC. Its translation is CASSNSGGPYEQYF.

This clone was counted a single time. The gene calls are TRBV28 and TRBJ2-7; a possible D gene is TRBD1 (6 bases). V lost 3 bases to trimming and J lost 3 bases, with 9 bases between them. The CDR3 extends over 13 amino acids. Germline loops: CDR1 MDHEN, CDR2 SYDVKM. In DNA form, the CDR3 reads TGTGCCAGCAGTTTCGGGACACGCTACGAGCAGTACTTC. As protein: CASSFGTRYEQYF. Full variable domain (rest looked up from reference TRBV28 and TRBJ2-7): DVKVTQSSRYLVKRTGEKVFLECVQDMDHENMFWYRQDPGLGLRLIYFSYDVKMKEKGDIPEGYSVSREKKERFSLILESASTNQTSMYLCASSFGTRYEQYFGPGTRLTVT.

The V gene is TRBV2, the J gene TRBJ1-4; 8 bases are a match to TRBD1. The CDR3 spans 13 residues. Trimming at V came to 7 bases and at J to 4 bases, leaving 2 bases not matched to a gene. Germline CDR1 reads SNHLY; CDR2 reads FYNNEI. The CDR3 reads CASTTGVNEKLFF. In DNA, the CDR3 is TGTGCCAGCACGACAGGGGTTAATGAAAAACTGTTTTTT.